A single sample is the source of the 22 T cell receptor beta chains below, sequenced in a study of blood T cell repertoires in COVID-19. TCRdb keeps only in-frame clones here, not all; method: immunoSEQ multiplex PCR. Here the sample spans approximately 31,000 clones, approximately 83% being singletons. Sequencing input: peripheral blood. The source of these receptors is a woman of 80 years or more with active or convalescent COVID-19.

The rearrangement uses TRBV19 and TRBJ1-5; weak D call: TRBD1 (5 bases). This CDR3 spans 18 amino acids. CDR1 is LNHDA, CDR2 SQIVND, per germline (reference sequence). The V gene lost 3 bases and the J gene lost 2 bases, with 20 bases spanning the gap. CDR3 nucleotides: TGTGCCAGTAGTATCCGGAGGGAGGTAGGGGTGGGCAATCAGCCCCAGCATTTT. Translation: CASSIRREVGVGNQPQHF. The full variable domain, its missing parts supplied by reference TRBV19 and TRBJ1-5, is DGGITQSPKYLFRKEGQNVTLSCEQNLNHDAMYWYRQDPGQGLRLIYYSQIVNDFQKGDIAEGYSVSREKKESFPLTVTSAQKNPTAFYLCASSIRREVGVGNQPQHFGDGTRLSIL.

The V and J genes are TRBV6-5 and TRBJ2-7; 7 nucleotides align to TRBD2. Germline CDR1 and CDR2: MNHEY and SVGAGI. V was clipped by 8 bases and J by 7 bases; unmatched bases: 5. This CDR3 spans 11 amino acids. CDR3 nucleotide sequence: TGTGCCAGCGGGAGGGGCAATGAGCAGTACTTC. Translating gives CASGRGNEQYF.

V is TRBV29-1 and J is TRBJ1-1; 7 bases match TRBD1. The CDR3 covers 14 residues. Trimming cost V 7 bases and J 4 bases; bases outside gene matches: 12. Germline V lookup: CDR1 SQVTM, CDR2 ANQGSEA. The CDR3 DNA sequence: TGCAGCGATACCCCAGGGGGAAGAGGCACTGAAGCTTTCTTT. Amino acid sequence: CSDTPGGRGTEAFF.

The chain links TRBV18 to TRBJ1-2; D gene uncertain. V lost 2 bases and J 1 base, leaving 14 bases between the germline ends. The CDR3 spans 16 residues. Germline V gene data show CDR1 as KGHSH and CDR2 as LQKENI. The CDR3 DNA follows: TGTGCCAGCTCACCAGCCCCCCCAGAAGATAACTATGGCTACACCTTC. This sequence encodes CASSPAPPEDNYGYTF.

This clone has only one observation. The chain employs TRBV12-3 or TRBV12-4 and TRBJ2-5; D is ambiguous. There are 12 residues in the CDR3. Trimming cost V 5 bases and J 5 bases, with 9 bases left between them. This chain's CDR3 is CASSIQRETQYF. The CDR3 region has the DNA TGTGCCAGCAGTATTCAGAGGGAGACCCAGTACTTC.

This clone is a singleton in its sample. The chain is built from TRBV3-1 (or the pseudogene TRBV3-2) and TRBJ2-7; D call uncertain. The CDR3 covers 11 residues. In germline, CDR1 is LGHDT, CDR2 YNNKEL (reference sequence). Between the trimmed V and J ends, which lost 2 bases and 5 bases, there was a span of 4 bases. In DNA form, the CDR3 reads TGTGCCAGCAGCCAAACAAACGAGCAGTACTTC. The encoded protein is CASSQTNEQYF.

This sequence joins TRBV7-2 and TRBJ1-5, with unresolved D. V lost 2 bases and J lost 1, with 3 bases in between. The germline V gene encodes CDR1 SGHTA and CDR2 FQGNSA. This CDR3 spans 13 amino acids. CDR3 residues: CASSLSSNQPQHF. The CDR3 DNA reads TGTGCCAGCAGCTTAAGCAGCAATCAGCCCCAGCATTTT.

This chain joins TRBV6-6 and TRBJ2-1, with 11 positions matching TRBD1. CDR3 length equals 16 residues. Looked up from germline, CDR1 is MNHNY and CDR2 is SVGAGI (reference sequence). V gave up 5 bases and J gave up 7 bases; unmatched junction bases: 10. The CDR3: CASSLPSGTGGNEQFF. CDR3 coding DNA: TGTGCCAGCAGTCTCCCCTCCGGGACAGGGGGTAATGAGCAGTTCTTC.

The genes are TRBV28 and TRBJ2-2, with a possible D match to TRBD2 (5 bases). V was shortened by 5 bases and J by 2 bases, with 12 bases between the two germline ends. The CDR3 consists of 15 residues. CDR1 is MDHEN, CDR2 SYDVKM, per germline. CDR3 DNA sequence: TGTGCCAGCAGTCACAGCGGCTCCAACACCGGGGAGCTGTTTTTT. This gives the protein CASSHSGSNTGELFF. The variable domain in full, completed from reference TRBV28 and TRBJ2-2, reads DVKVTQSSRYLVKRTGEKVFLECVQDMDHENMFWYRQDPGLGLRLIYFSYDVKMKEKGDIPEGYSVSREKKERFSLILESASTNQTSMYLCASSHSGSNTGELFFGEGSRLTVL.

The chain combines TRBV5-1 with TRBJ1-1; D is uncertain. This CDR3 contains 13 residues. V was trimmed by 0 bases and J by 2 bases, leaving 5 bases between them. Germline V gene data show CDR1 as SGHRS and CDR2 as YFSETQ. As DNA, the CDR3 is TGCGCCAGCAGCTTGGGTCCTAACACTGAAGCTTTCTTT. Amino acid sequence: CASSLGPNTEAFF.

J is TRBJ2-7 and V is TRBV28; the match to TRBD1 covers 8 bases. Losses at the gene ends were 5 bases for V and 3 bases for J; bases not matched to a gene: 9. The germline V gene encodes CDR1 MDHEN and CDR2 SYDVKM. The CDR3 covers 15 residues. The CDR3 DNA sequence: TGTGCCAGCAGTCTCCCCGGGACAGGAAACTACGAGCAGTACTTC. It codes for CASSLPGTGNYEQYF.

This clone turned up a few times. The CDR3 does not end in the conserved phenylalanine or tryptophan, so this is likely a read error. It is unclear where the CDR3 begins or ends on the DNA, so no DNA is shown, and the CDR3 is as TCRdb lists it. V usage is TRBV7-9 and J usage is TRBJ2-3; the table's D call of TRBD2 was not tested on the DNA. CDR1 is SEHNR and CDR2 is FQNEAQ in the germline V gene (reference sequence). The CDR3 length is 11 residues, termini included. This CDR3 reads CASSFQINTSL.

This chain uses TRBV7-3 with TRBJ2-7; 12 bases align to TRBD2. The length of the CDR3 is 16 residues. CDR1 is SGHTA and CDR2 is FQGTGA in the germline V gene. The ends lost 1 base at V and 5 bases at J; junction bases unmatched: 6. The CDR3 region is CASSLMRTSGIHEQYF. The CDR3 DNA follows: TGTGCCAGCAGCTTAATGCGGACTAGCGGGATCCACGAGCAGTACTTC.

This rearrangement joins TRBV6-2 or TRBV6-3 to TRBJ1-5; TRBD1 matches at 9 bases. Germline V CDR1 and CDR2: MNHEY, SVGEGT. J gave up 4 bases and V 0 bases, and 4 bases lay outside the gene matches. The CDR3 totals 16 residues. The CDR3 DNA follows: TGTGCCAGCAGTTACTCGAGTGGACAGGGGAATCAGCCCCAGCATTTT. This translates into CASSYSSGQGNQPQHF.

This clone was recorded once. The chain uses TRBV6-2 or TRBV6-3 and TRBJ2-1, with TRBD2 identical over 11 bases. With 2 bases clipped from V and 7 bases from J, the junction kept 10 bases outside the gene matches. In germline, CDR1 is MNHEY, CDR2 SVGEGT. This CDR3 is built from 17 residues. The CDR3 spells CASSYLLAGGPRNEQFF. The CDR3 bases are TGTGCCAGCAGTTACCTTTTAGCGGGAGGGCCGCGGAATGAGCAGTTCTTC.

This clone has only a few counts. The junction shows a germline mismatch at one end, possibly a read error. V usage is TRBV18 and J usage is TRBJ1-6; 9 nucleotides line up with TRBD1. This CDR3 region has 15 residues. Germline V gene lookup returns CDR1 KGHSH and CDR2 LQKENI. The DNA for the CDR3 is TGTGCCAGCTCACTTACAGGGGGCTATAGTTCACCCCTCCACTTT. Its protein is CASSLTGGYSSPLHF.

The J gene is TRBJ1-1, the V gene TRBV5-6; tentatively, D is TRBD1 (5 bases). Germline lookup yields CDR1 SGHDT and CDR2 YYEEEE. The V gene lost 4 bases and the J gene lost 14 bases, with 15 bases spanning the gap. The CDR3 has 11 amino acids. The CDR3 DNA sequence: TGTGCCAGCAGCACTTCAGGGTGGGTCTTCTTT. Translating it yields CASSTSGWVFF.

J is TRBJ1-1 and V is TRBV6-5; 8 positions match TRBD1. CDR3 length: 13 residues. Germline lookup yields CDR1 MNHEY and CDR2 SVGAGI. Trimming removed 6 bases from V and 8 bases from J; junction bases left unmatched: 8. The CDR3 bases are TGTGCCAGCAGCCGACAGGGGTTTGACGAAGCTTTCTTT. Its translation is CASSRQGFDEAFF.

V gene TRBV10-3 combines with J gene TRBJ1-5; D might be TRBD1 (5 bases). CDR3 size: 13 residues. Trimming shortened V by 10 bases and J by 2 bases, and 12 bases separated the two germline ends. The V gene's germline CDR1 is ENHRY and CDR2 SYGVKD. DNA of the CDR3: TGTGCCAGCGACGGAGGGGGCAATCAGCCCCAGCATTTT. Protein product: CASDGGGNQPQHF.

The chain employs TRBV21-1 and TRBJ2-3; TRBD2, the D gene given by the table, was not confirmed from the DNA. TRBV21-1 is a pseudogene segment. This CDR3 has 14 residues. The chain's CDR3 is CARAYRAGGDTQYF. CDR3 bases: TGTGCCCGAGCTTACAGGGCGGGGGGAGATACGCAGTATTTT.

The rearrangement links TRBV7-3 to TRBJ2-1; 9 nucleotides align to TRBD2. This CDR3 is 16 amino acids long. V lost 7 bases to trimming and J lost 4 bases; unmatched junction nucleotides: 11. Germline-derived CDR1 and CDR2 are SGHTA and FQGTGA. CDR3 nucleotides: TGTGCCAGCACTCCCCACGCTAGCGGGGAGTACAATGAGCAGTTCTTC. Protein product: CASTPHASGEYNEQFF.

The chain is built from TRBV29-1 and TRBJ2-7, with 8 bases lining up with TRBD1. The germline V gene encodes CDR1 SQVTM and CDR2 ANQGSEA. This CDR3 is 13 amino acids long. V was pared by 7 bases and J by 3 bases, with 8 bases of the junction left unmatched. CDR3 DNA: TGCAGCGCGGGTGGCAGGGGGCACTACGAGCAGTACTTC. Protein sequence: CSAGGRGHYEQYF.